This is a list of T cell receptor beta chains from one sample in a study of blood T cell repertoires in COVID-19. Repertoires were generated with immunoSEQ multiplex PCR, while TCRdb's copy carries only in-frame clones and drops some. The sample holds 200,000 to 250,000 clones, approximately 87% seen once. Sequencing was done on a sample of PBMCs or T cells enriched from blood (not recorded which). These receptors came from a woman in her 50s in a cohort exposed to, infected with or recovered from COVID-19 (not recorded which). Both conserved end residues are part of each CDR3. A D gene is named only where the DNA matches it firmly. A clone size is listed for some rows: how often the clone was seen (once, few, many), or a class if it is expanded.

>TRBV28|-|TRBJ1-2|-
TGTGCCAGCAGCCCCAGTTTACAGGGATTAGCCTATGGCTACACCTTC
CASSPSLQGLAYGYTF
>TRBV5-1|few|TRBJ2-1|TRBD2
TGCGCCAGCAGCTTTTCTAGCGGGGGGCCGTTCAATGAGCAGTTCTTC
CASSFSSGGPFNEQFF
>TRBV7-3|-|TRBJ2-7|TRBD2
TGTGCCAGCAGCCCCCAGGCCGGGGGGTTCGAGCAGTACTTC
CASSPQAGGFEQYF
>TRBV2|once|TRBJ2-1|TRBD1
TGTGCCAGCAGTGAATGGGGACAGGGGGTTGGTGAGCAGTTCTTC
CASSEWGQGVGEQFF
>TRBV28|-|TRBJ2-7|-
TGTGCCAGCAGTTTGGCGGCCTACGAGCAGTACTTC
CASSLAAYEQYF
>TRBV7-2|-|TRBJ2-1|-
TGTGCCAGCAGCTTAGAAGGGAGCTCCTACAATGAGCAGTTCTTC
CASSLEGSSYNEQFF
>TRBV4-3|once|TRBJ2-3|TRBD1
TGCGCCAGCAGCTCAAGACAGGGGGCTTCAGATACGCAGTATTTT
CASSSRQGASDTQYF
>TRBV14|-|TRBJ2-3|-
TGTGCCAGCAGCCCCTCCTCGGATACGCAGTATTTT
CASSPSSDTQYF
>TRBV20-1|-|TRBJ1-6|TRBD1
TGCAGTGCTAGTAGGACAGGCAGAAATTCACCCCTCCACTTT
CSASRTGRNSPLHF
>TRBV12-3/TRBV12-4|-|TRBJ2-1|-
TGTGCCAGCAGTGTTGTCCCATACAATGAGCAGTTCTTC
CASSVVPYNEQFF
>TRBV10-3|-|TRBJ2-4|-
TGTGCCACGTCACAGGGTGGGACCAAAAACATTCAGTACTTC
CATSQGGTKNIQYF
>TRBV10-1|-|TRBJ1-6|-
TGCGCCAGCAGTCCGGACAGAAATTCACCCCTCCACTTT
CASSPDRNSPLHF
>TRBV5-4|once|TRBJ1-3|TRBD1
TGTGCCAGCAGCGAGGGGGGACAGGCTGGAAACACCATATATTTT
CASSEGGQAGNTIYF
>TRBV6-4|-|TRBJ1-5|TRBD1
TGTGCCAGCAGTGACTCGACCGGACAGGGGGCTCAGCCCCAGCATTTT
CASSDSTGQGAQPQHF
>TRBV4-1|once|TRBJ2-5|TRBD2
TGCGCCAGCAGCCAAGAACTAGCGGGGGGCGGGACCCAGTACTTC
CASSQELAGGGTQYF
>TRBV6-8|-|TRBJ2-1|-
TGTGCCAGCACCGAAGACAGCAGTCATGGGAATGAGCAGTTCTTC
CASTEDSSHGNEQFF
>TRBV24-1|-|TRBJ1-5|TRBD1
TGTGCCACCAGTGATGGACAGGGCTACAATCAGCCCCAGCATTTT
CATSDGQGYNQPQHF
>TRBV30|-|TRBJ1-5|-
TGTGCCTGGACTCTCCGGGGGGCCCGTAATCAGCCCCAGCATTTT
CAWTLRGARNQPQHF
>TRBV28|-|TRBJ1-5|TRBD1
TGTGCCAGCAGGTCACAGGGGGATAGCAATCAGCCCCAGCATTTT
CASRSQGDSNQPQHF
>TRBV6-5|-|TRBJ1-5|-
TGTGCCAGCAGTTACAGGAAGGGGTTTGGTCAGCCCCAGCATTTT
CASSYRKGFGQPQHF
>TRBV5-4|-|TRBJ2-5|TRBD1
TGTGCCAGCAGCCAGACAGGGGGCTTATCGGCGACCCAGTACTTC
CASSQTGGLSATQYF
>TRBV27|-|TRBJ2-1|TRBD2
TGTGCCAGCAGTTTGTGGGGACTAACTGCCCATGAGCAGTTCTTC
CASSLWGLTAHEQFF
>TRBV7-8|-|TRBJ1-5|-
TGTGCCAGCAGGATGGGGGCGTCCAATCAGCCCCAGCATTTT
CASRMGASNQPQHF
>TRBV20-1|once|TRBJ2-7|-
TGCAGTGCTAGTCCCGGGGAATCCTACGAGCAGTACTTC
CSASPGESYEQYF
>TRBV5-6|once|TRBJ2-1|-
TGTGCCAGCAGTCTGGGCGTCCTCCGCGAGCAGTTCTTC
CASSLGVLREQFF
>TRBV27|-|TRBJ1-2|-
TGTGCCAGCAGACCATGGGGACTTAACTATGGCTACACCTTC
CASRPWGLNYGYTF
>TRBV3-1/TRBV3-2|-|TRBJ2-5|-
TGTGCCAGCAGCCCCGGCCATGGAGGGACCCAGTACTTC
CASSPGHGGTQYF
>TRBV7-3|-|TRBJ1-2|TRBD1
TGTGCCAGCAGCTTAACCCGCCGGACAGGGAACGATGGCTACACCTTC
CASSLTRRTGNDGYTF